These 15 T cell receptor beta chains originate from one sample sequenced in a study of cytomegalovirus exposure and HLA in healthy donors. This PCR relied on a set of 60 Vbeta primers and 13 Jbeta primers. Produced via immunoSEQ multiplex PCR; TCRdb's table is partial and in-frame only. Of fewer than 200,000 clones in the sample, 76% were seen once. Sequencing was performed on PBMCs. The receptor source for this set is a female donor in good health and CMV-seronegative.

This chain uses TRBV19 with TRBJ1-5; D remains ambiguous. Germline-derived CDR1 and CDR2 are LNHDA and SQIVND (reference sequence). CDR3 length: 16 residues. Trimming stripped 2 bases from V and 0 bases from J, with 11 bases between. The CDR3 DNA reads TGTGCCAGTAGTATAACCACTCCGTTTAGCAATCAGCCCCAGCATTTT. It translates to CASSITTPFSNQPQHF.

The V call is TRBV10-1, the J call TRBJ2-7, with 7 bases lining up with TRBD2. V gave up 5 bases and J gave up 3 bases; unmatched junction bases: 13. The CDR3 consists of 16 residues. Germline lookup yields CDR1 WNHNN and CDR2 SYGVQD (reference sequence). The CDR3 spells CASSIGRSGVFYEQYF. The CDR3 DNA sequence: TGCGCCAGCAGTATCGGGAGGTCAGGAGTCTTCTACGAGCAGTACTTC.

The V gene is TRBV27, the J gene TRBJ1-2; a possible D gene is TRBD1 (6 bases). Deletions cut 4 bases from V and 3 bases from J, with 15 bases between. The germline V gene encodes CDR1 MNHEY and CDR2 SMNVEV (reference sequence). The CDR3 has 15 amino acids. CDR3: CASSSGTPKYYGYTF. In nucleotides, the CDR3 is TGTGCCAGCAGTTCCGGGACACCGAAATACTATGGCTACACCTTC.

V usage is TRBV5-4 and J usage is TRBJ1-2; weak D call: TRBD1 (6 bases). V was shortened by 4 bases and J by 8 bases, with 15 bases between the two germline ends. This CDR3 spans 13 amino acids. Per the germline V gene, CDR1 is SGHNT and CDR2 is YYREEE (reference sequence). CDR3 nucleotides: TGTGCCAGCAGCAGCGGGACACCGGGAGGCTACACCTTC. Translating it yields CASSSGTPGGYTF.

This clone was seen only a few times. This chain connects TRBV5-1 to TRBJ2-3; no reliable D call. This CDR3 spans 17 amino acids. V lost 4 bases and J 0 bases, leaving 18 bases between the germline ends. Germline assignment: CDR1 SGHRS and CDR2 YFSETQ. In DNA, the CDR3 is TGCGCCAGCAGCCCACCCTCCCCGGTCCCAAGCACAGATACGCAGTATTTT. It specifies CASSPPSPVPSTDTQYF.

This clone showed up just once. The chain employs TRBV11-2 and TRBJ2-3; no reliable D call. Germline loops: CDR1 SGHAT, CDR2 FQNNGV. The length of the CDR3 is 15 residues. The V and J ends lost 0 bases and 1 base respectively, with 8 bases between them. CDR3 DNA sequence: TGTGCCAGCAGCTTAGACGGCAGGCGCACAGATACGCAGTATTTT. Protein product: CASSLDGRRTDTQYF.

V usage is TRBV19 and J usage is TRBJ1-1; 9 nucleotides match TRBD1. Germline trimming cut 8 bases from V and 4 bases from J; bases unmatched to any gene: 11. Germline loops: CDR1 LNHDA, CDR2 SQIVND (reference sequence). The CDR3 extends over 15 amino acids. In DNA, the CDR3 is TGTGCCAGTTCCGTGTGGGGACAGGGATTCACTGAAGCTTTCTTT. It yields the protein CASSVWGQGFTEAFF.

The rearrangement uses TRBV20-1 and TRBJ2-1, with TRBD1 identical over 9 bases. This CDR3 contains 11 residues. Per the germline V gene, CDR1 is DFQATT and CDR2 is SNEGSKA (reference sequence). The junction had 6 bases not matched to a gene; V was cut back by 8 bases and J by 10 bases. The CDR3 reads CSSRDREEQFF. The CDR3 DNA reads as TGCAGTTCCCGGGACAGGGAAGAGCAGTTCTTC.

The chain combines TRBV2 with TRBJ2-5, with D tentatively TRBD2 (5 bases). This CDR3 spans 15 amino acids. Germline V gene sequence: CDR1 SNHLY, CDR2 FYNNEI. V was trimmed by 8 bases and J by 4 bases, leaving 20 bases between them. The DNA for the CDR3 is TGTGCCAGCCGATACCGGGAAGGTGCTTTAGAGACCCAGTACTTC. Translation: CASRYREGALETQYF.

The J gene is TRBJ2-4, the V gene TRBV4-3, with a tentative D call TRBD1 (6 bases). Germline V lookup: CDR1 LGHNA, CDR2 YSLEER. V lost 0 bases and J 5 bases, leaving 20 bases between the germline ends. The CDR3 spans 18 residues. The DNA for the CDR3 is TGCGCCAGCAGCCAAGATAGGGGGTTGGTTGGGAGTCAAAACATTCAGTACTTC. This translates into CASSQDRGLVGSQNIQYF.

The chain uses TRBV4-3 and TRBJ1-3; D unclear. Between the trimmed V and J ends, which lost 0 bases and 0 bases, there was a span of 12 bases. Germline V gene sequence: CDR1 LGHNA, CDR2 YSLEER. The CDR3 runs to 17 residues. This CDR3 reads CASSQDRQQSSGNTIYF. The CDR3 bases are TGCGCCAGCAGCCAAGATCGCCAACAGAGCTCTGGAAACACCATATATTTT.

The chain links TRBV28 to TRBJ1-1; D gene unclear. This CDR3 has 16 amino acids. The V and J ends lost 6 bases and 1 base respectively, with 18 bases between them. The germline CDR1 and CDR2 sequences are MDHEN and SYDVKM. The CDR3 sequence: CASSPMRARSNTEAFF. Here the CDR3 DNA reads TGTGCCAGCAGCCCTATGAGGGCTAGATCGAACACTGAAGCTTTCTTT.

The genes are TRBV29-1 and TRBJ2-7, with D unresolved. The V gene lost 5 bases and the J gene lost 2 bases, with 10 bases spanning the gap. Germline V gene data show CDR1 as SQVTM and CDR2 as ANQGSEA. This CDR3 region has 12 residues. The CDR3 DNA sequence: TGCAGCGTTTACAATCCCCCCTACGAGCAGTACTTC. This sequence encodes CSVYNPPYEQYF.

This clone was seen a few times. This rearrangement joins TRBV9 to TRBJ2-5; 9 nucleotides agree with TRBD2. The CDR3 has 15 amino acids. Trimming at V came to 0 bases and at J to 5 bases, leaving 5 bases not matched to a gene. Looked up from germline, CDR1 is SGDLS and CDR2 is YYNGEE. The CDR3 loop reads CASSVGSSGVETQYF. Here the CDR3 DNA reads TGTGCCAGCAGCGTAGGTTCTAGCGGGGTCGAGACCCAGTACTTC.

CDR3 bases: TGTGCCAGCAGCTTAGTCCTCACAAGACTTTCGGGGGAGACCCAGTACTTC. Amino acid sequence: CASSLVLTRLSGETQYF. V and J are TRBV7-8 and TRBJ2-5, with a possible D match to TRBD2 (5 bases). CDR3 length: 17 residues. The germline V gene has CDR1 SGHVS and CDR2 FQNEAQ. Trimming cost V 1 base and J 5 bases, with 20 bases left between them.